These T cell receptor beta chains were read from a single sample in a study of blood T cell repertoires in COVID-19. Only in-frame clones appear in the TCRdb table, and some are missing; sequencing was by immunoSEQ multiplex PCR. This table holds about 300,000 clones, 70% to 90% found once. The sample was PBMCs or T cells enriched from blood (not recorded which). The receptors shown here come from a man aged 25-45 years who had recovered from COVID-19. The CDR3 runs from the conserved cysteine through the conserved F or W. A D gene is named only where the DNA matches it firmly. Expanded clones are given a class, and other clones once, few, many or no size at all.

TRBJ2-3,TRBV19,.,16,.,CASSRNSGARTDTQYF,TGTGCCAGTAGCCGAAATTCAGGGGCCCGCACAGATACGCAGTATTTT
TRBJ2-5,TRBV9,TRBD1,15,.,CASSARTGGVETQYF,TGTGCCAGCAGCGCCCGGACAGGGGGCGTGGAGACCCAGTACTTC
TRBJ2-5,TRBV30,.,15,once,CAWSKVRGGGETQYF,TGTGCCTGGAGTAAGGTGCGGGGAGGGGGAGAGACCCAGTACTTC
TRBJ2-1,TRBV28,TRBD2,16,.,CASSGGTSGRRNEQFF,TGTGCCAGCAGTGGTGGGACTAGCGGGCGCCGAAATGAGCAGTTCTTC
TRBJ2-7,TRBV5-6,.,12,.,CASASSPNEQYF,TGTGCCAGCGCTAGCTCCCCCAACGAGCAGTACTTC
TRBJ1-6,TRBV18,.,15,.,CASSPPGRGSSPLHF,TGTGCCAGCTCACCACCGGGGAGGGGAAGTTCACCCCTCCACTTT
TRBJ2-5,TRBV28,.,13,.,CASTPRAEETQYF,TGTGCCAGCACCCCCAGAGCGGAAGAGACCCAGTACTTC
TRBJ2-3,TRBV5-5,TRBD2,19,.,CASSPQGTSGGSWADTQYF,TGTGCCAGCAGCCCCCAGGGGACTAGCGGGGGATCCTGGGCAGATACGCAGTATTTT
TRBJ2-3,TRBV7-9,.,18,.,CASSPSPRARDRTDTQYF,TGTGCCAGCAGCCCATCCCCGCGAGCTAGAGACCGCACAGATACGCAGTATTTT
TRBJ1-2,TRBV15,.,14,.,CATSRGRDSYGYTF,TGTGCCACCAGCAGAGGGAGAGACAGTTATGGCTACACCTTC
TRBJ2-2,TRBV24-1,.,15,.,CATSERQPNTGELFF,TGTGCCACCAGTGAACGACAGCCGAACACCGGGGAGCTGTTTTTT
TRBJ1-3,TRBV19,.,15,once,CASSIDGGSGNTIYF,TGTGCCAGTAGTATAGATGGGGGGTCTGGAAACACCATATATTTT
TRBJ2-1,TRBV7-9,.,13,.,CATRGRGAAEQFF,TGTGCCACGAGAGGCAGGGGGGCCGCTGAGCAGTTCTTC
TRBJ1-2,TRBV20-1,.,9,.,CSARPGDTF,TGCAGTGCTAGGCCGGGGGACACCTTC
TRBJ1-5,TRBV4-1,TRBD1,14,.,CASSQVPDRGAQHF,TGCGCCAGCAGCCAAGTTCCGGACAGGGGGGCCCAGCATTTT
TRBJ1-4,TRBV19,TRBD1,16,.,CASSSLTGETNEKLFF,TGTGCCAGTAGTTCGCTCACAGGGGAAACTAATGAAAAACTGTTTTTT
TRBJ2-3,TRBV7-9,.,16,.,CASSLGWTDNTDTQYF,TGTGCCAGCAGCTTAGGTTGGACAGATAACACAGATACGCAGTATTTT
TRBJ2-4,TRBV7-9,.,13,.,CASSSGAKNIQYF,TGTGCCAGCAGCTCCGGAGCCAAAAACATTCAGTACTTC
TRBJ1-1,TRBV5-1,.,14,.,CASSFRSGDTEAFF,TGCGCCAGCAGCTTCCGCTCAGGGGACACTGAAGCTTTCTTT
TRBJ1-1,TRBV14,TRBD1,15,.,CASSRGQGRYTEAFF,TGTGCCAGCAGTCGGGGACAGGGGAGGTACACTGAAGCTTTCTTT
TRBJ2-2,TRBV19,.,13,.,CASSIGLSGELFF,TGTGCCAGTAGTATAGGACTCTCCGGGGAGCTGTTTTTT
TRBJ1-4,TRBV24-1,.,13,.,CATSDPKREKLFF,TGTGCCACCAGTGACCCCAAACGGGAAAAACTGTTTTTT
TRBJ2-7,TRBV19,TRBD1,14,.,CASSPTGGIHEQYF,TGTGCCAGTAGCCCGACAGGGGGTATTCACGAGCAGTACTTC
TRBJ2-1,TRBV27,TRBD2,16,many,CASSLTSGSLADEQFF,TGTGCCAGCAGCCTGACTAGCGGGAGCCTCGCGGATGAGCAGTTCTTC
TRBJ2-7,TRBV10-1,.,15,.,CASSESETRVNEQYF,TGCGCCAGCAGTGAGTCAGAGACTAGGGTCAACGAGCAGTACTTC
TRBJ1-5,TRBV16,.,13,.,CASSQDRNQPQHF,TGTGCCAGCAGCCAAGACAGAAATCAGCCCCAGCATTTT
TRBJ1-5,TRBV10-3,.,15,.,CAISDPTVPNQPQHF,TGTGCCATCAGTGACCCGACAGTCCCCAATCAGCCCCAGCATTTT
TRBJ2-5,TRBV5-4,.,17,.,CASSRTVTVGYQETQYF,TGTGCCAGCAGCAGAACCGTGACAGTAGGGTACCAAGAGACCCAGTACTTC
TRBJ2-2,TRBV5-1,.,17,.,CASSLGPGTANTGELFF,TGCGCCAGCAGCTTAGGCCCAGGAACCGCGAACACCGGGGAGCTGTTTTTT
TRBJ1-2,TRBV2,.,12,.,CASGDYNYGYTF,TGTGCCAGCGGTGACTATAACTATGGCTACACCTTC
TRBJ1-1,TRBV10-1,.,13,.,CASSANWNTEAFF,TGCGCCAGCAGTGCCAATTGGAACACTGAAGCTTTCTTT
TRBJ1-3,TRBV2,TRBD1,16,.,CASSEDGRGLGNTIYF,TGTGCCAGCAGTGAAGACGGCAGGGGGTTAGGAAACACCATATATTTT
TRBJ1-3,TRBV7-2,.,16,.,CASSIESGLSGNTIYF,TGTGCCAGCAGCATAGAATCCGGACTATCTGGAAACACCATATATTTT
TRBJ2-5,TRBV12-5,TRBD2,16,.,CASGPRFAGEQETQYF,TGTGCTAGTGGTCCCCGTTTTGCGGGAGAGCAAGAGACCCAGTACTTC
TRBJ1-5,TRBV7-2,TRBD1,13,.,CASSFHRGEPQHF,TGTGCCAGCAGCTTCCACAGGGGAGAGCCCCAGCATTTT
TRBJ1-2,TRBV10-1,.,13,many,CASSESETYGYTF,TGCGCCAGCAGTGAGTCGGAGACCTATGGCTACACCTTC
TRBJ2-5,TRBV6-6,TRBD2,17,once,CASSPWVGGGAQETQYF,TGTGCCAGCAGTCCGTGGGTTGGCGGGGGGGCTCAAGAGACCCAGTACTTC
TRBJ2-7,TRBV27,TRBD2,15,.,CASSSPQRGFYEQYF,TGTGCCAGCAGTTCCCCACAGCGGGGATTTTACGAGCAGTACTTC
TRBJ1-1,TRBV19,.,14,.,CASTPTPSGTEAFF,TGTGCCAGTACCCCCACACCTTCGGGCACTGAAGCTTTCTTT
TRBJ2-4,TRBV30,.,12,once,CAWTGSKNIQYF,TGTGCCTGGACAGGGTCCAAAAACATTCAGTACTTC
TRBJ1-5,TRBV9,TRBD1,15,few,CASSVGQGFGQPQHF,TGTGCCAGCAGCGTCGGACAGGGATTCGGACAGCCCCAGCATTTT
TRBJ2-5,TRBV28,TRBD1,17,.,CASSTARTGGPGETQYF,TGTGCCAGCAGCACCGCAAGAACAGGGGGCCCGGGGGAGACCCAGTACTTC
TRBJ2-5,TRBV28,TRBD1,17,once,CASSPFRRDRGRETQYF,TGTGCCAGCAGCCCCTTTCGCCGGGACAGGGGGCGGGAGACCCAGTACTTC
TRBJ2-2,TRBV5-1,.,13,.,CASSLSLSGELFF,TGCGCCAGCAGCTTGAGCCTCTCCGGGGAGCTGTTTTTT
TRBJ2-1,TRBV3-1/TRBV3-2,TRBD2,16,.,CASSQEPSGGSNEQFF,TGTGCCAGCAGCCAAGAACCTAGCGGGGGGAGCAATGAGCAGTTCTTC
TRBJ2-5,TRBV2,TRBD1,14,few,CASSEGQGWATQYF,TGTGCCAGCAGTGAGGGACAGGGGTGGGCGACCCAGTACTTC
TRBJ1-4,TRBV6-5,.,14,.,CASRRSATNEKLFF,TGTGCCAGCAGGAGGAGTGCAACTAATGAAAAACTGTTTTTT
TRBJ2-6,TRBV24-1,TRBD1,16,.,CATSPRGYSGANVLTF,TGTGCCACCAGTCCCAGGGGGTACTCTGGGGCCAACGTCCTGACTTTC
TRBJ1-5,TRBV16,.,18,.,CASSPHPDSRYSNQPQHF,TGTGCCAGCAGCCCCCACCCGGACAGCCGATATAGCAATCAGCCCCAGCATTTT
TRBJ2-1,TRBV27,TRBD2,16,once,CASSLGLAGSYNEQFF,TGTGCCAGCAGTTTAGGGCTAGCGGGCTCCTACAATGAGCAGTTCTTC
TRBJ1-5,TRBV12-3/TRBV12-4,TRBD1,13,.,CASRTGENQPQHF,TGTGCCAGCAGGACAGGGGAAAATCAGCCCCAGCATTTT
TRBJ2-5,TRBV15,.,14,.,CATSRQGTQETQYF,TGTGCCACCAGCAGACAGGGGACCCAAGAGACCCAGTACTTC